Presented here are 30 T cell receptor beta chains from one specimen sequenced in a study of PD-1 blockade in classical Hodgkin lymphoma. Assay: immunoSEQ multiplex PCR; the TCRdb copy retains only in-frame clones and omits some. The sample lists over 25,000 clones; roughly 80% were seen once. Every patient relapsed after autologous stem cell transplantation, and brentuximab vedotin exposure varied. Magnetic depletion of unwanted cells isolated CD4+ T cells from thawed PBMCs. Sequencing used CD4+ T cells from blood, obtained at baseline. The receptor set was obtained from a human donor with classical Hodgkin lymphoma.

A single count supports this clone. The gene calls are TRBV18 and TRBJ1-2, with D unresolved. The ends were cut back, 3 bases at V and 4 bases at J, with 18 bases in the middle. Germline CDR1 reads KGHSH; CDR2 reads LQKENI. The CDR3 loop spans 16 amino acids. Written as DNA, the CDR3 is TGTGCCAGCTCACCGGATATTGAGGGAGTGAGCTATGGCTACACCTTC. This sequence encodes CASSPDIEGVSYGYTF.

The V and J genes are TRBV25-1 and TRBJ1-2; no reliable D call. Per germline, CDR1 MGHDK and CDR2 SYGVNS. The CDR3 covers 12 residues. Trimming cost V 4 bases and J 4 bases, with 7 bases left between them. This CDR3 reads CASSAQPYGYTF. The CDR3 DNA reads as TGTGCCAGCAGTGCGCAGCCCTATGGCTACACCTTC.

This clone was found a few times. The V and J genes are TRBV5-1 and TRBJ2-5, with TRBD1 matching over 7 bases. The CDR3 runs 15 residues. The V gene's germline CDR1 is SGHRS and CDR2 YFSETQ. V shed 2 bases, J shed 3 bases, and the junction held 7 bases outside the gene matches. The CDR3: CASSFHGQDEETQYF. In DNA, the CDR3 is TGCGCCAGCAGCTTCCACGGACAGGACGAAGAGACCCAGTACTTC.

The rearrangement links TRBV28 to TRBJ2-4; TRBD2 matches 9 bases. The CDR3 runs 18 residues. Germline CDR1 reads MDHEN; CDR2 reads SYDVKM. The junction had 11 bases not matched to a gene; V was cut back by 5 bases and J by 0 bases. The CDR3 coding sequence is TGTGCCAGCAGTCCGACTAGCGGTTCCCCTGGAGCCAAAAACATTCAGTACTTC. Its protein product is CASSPTSGSPGAKNIQYF.

This chain joins TRBV7-9 and TRBJ1-2; D is uncertain. Deletions cut 5 bases from V and 6 bases from J, with 16 bases between. The CDR3 has 14 residues. Germline V gives CDR1 SEHNR, CDR2 FQNEAQ (reference sequence). The CDR3 protein is CASSRGSRFNGYTF. The CDR3, as DNA: TGTGCCAGCAGCCGAGGGAGCAGGTTCAATGGCTACACCTTC.

The gene calls are TRBV6-5 and TRBJ1-2; TRBD1 matches at 7 bases. Looked up from germline, CDR1 is MNHEY and CDR2 is SVGAGI. CDR3 length: 13 residues. V trimming: 6 bases; J trimming: 3 bases; junction bases outside the gene matches: 4. DNA for the CDR3: TGTGCCAGCAGCAAAGGGGGCTACTATGGCTACACCTTC. It encodes CASSKGGYYGYTF.

V is TRBV27 and J is TRBJ1-1; D unclear. This CDR3 has 16 amino acids. From germline, CDR1 is MNHEY and CDR2 SMNVEV (reference sequence). Trimming left V 5 bases short and J 1 base short, with 17 bases between. For the CDR3, the DNA is TGTGCCAGCAGTCTCATAGGGAAAGCGGCGAACACTGAAGCTTTCTTT. Protein sequence: CASSLIGKAANTEAFF.

This clone has more than one count but fewer than ten. The rearrangement links TRBV2 to TRBJ1-1; D gene ambiguous. Germline-derived CDR1 and CDR2 are SNHLY and FYNNEI. V lost 5 bases, J lost 2 bases, and 6 bases lay in between. The CDR3 loop spans 12 amino acids. CDR3 nucleotides: TGTGCCAGCAGTAGGATAAACACTGAAGCTTTCTTT. Protein product: CASSRINTEAFF.

The chain links TRBV11-2 to TRBJ2-5; a possible D gene is TRBD1 (6 bases). In germline, CDR1 is SGHAT, CDR2 FQNNGV. V lost 2 bases and J lost 2, with 12 bases in between. This CDR3 has 15 residues. The CDR3 is CASSLTGTTQETQYF. The CDR3 nucleotides read TGTGCCAGCAGCTTAACCGGGACAACACAAGAGACCCAGTACTTC.

The chain employs TRBV5-1 and TRBJ1-2; D perhaps matches TRBD1 (6 bases). In germline, CDR1 is SGHRS, CDR2 YFSETQ. The germline V and J ends were trimmed by 0 bases and 2 bases, with 8 bases remaining between them. The CDR3 runs 14 residues. CDR3 sequence: CASSLGQANYGYTF. The CDR3 coding sequence is TGCGCCAGCAGCTTGGGACAGGCCAACTATGGCTACACCTTC.

V is TRBV4-3 and J is TRBJ2-1, with TRBD2 identical over 7 bases. Trimming took 0 bases from V and 8 from J; bases not matched to a gene: 7. The germline V gene encodes CDR1 LGHNA and CDR2 YSLEER. The CDR3 contains 15 residues. CDR3 protein: CASSQDRLATDEQFF. CDR3 DNA sequence: TGCGCCAGCAGCCAAGACCGACTAGCTACCGATGAGCAGTTCTTC.

V gene TRBV7-2 combines with J gene TRBJ2-3, with TRBD2 identical over 9 bases. Germline CDR1 SGHTA, CDR2 FQGNSA. The CDR3 sequence is 16 residues long. The V gene end was trimmed by 4 bases and the J gene end by 7 bases; junction bases not matched to a gene: 12. This chain's CDR3 is CASSSHLAGGPNTQYF. As DNA, the CDR3 is TGTGCCAGCAGCTCCCACCTGGCGGGGGGGCCAAATACGCAGTATTTT.

The rearrangement joins TRBV4-3 to TRBJ2-7; the D gene is possibly TRBD1 (7 bases). The CDR3 loop spans 16 amino acids. Germline V gene data show CDR1 as LGHNA and CDR2 as YSLEER. Trimming removed 2 bases at V and 3 bases at J, with 17 bases between. This CDR3 reads CASSQRSQGGLYEQYF. The CDR3 region has the DNA TGCGCCAGCAGCCAAAGATCTCAGGGGGGCCTCTACGAGCAGTACTTC.

The sample holds a few counts of this clone. The V and J genes are TRBV6-1 and TRBJ1-2, with a tentative D call TRBD1 (6 bases). V shed 2 bases and J shed 4 bases, with 17 bases lying between them. The CDR3 totals 16 residues. Per the germline V gene, CDR1 is MNHNS and CDR2 is SASEGT. CDR3 sequence reads: CASSELGQSALYGYTF. CDR3 nucleotides: TGTGCCAGCAGTGAACTCGGACAGTCGGCTCTCTATGGCTACACCTTC.

The V call is TRBV13, the J call TRBJ1-2, with TRBD1 as a possible D gene (5 bases). V shed 5 bases and J shed 7 bases, with 17 bases lying between them. Germline loops: CDR1 PRHDT, CDR2 FYEKMQ (reference sequence). The CDR3 runs to 14 residues. CDR3 DNA: TGTGCCAGCAGCCATCTCCGGGACGAAGCTGGCTACACCTTC. Protein: CASSHLRDEAGYTF.

The chain has TRBV11-2 and TRBJ2-2; D is uncertain. Germline loops: CDR1 SGHAT, CDR2 FQNNGV. The CDR3 loop spans 14 amino acids. V lost 2 bases and J lost 6, with 10 bases in between. DNA of the CDR3: TGTGCCAGCAGCTTAAGTCAGCCCCCCGGGGAGCTGTTTTTT. Residues: CASSLSQPPGELFF.

The sample holds one count of this clone. The chain links TRBV5-1 to TRBJ1-3; D uncertain. The CDR3 runs to 14 residues. The V and J ends lost 0 bases and 3 bases respectively, with 7 bases between them. Germline assignment: CDR1 SGHRS and CDR2 YFSETQ. The CDR3 spells CASSLEGVGNTIYF. CDR3 coding DNA: TGCGCCAGCAGCTTGGAGGGAGTTGGAAACACCATATATTTT.

This rearrangement joins TRBV15 to TRBJ2-1; TRBD1 aligns across 7 bases. The V gene's germline CDR1 is LNHNV and CDR2 YYDKDF (reference sequence). Losses at the gene ends were 3 bases for V and 8 bases for J; bases not matched to a gene: 7. The CDR3 extends over 14 amino acids. The CDR3 protein is CATSRYLQGDEQFF. CDR3 sequence (DNA): TGTGCCACCAGCAGGTACCTTCAGGGGGATGAGCAGTTCTTC.

Comments on this clone: Other DNA sequences of this sample code for an identical CDR3. The genes are TRBV7-9 and TRBJ2-5; D is possibly TRBD1 (5 bases). The CDR3 covers 14 residues. Germline CDR1 SEHNR, CDR2 FQNEAQ (reference sequence). The ends were cut back, 0 bases at V and 4 bases at J, with 9 bases in the middle. Here the CDR3 reads CASSLAQGRETQYF. The DNA for the CDR3 is TGTGCCAGCAGCTTAGCGCAGGGAAGAGAGACCCAGTACTTC.

This clone was seen only once. The rearrangement joins TRBV7-2 to TRBJ1-3; possibly TRBD1 for D (5 bases). Germline assignment: CDR1 SGHTA and CDR2 FQGNSA. The CDR3 contains 15 residues. Trimming stripped 5 bases from V and 4 bases from J, with 15 bases between. As DNA, the CDR3 is TGTGCCAGCAGCCTCGTAACGGGGACCGGAAACACCATATATTTT. Translated, it gives CASSLVTGTGNTIYF.

The chain is built from TRBV5-1 and TRBJ2-1; TRBD2 matches at 14 bases. Germline lookup yields CDR1 SGHRS and CDR2 YFSETQ. V lost 3 bases and J lost 7; bases outside the gene matches: 3. This CDR3 is 15 amino acids long. The CDR3 coding sequence is TGCGCCAGCAGCTCGACTAGCGGGGGGGCGAATGAGCAGTTCTTC. It specifies CASSSTSGGANEQFF.

The V call is TRBV6-1, the J call TRBJ1-1; 10 bases are a match to TRBD1. Germline lookup yields CDR1 MNHNS and CDR2 SASEGT. There are 14 residues in the CDR3. V trimming: 5 bases; J trimming: 1 base; junction bases outside the gene matches: 1. The CDR3 DNA reads as TGTGCCAGCAGTTGGACAGGGGGGAACACTGAAGCTTTCTTT. As protein: CASSWTGGNTEAFF.

CDR3 in amino acids: CASSLNYEQYF. DNA for the CDR3: TGTGCCAGCAGCTTGAACTACGAGCAGTACTTC. The gene calls are TRBV7-6 and TRBJ2-7; unclear D gene. The CDR3 runs 11 residues. Trimming left V 3 bases short and J 3 bases short, with 3 bases between. Germline CDR1 SGHVS, CDR2 FNYEAQ.

This rearrangement joins TRBV6-5 to TRBJ1-3, with D perhaps TRBD1 (6 bases). CDR1 and CDR2 (germline): MNHEY, SVGAGI. This CDR3 spans 15 amino acids. Trimming took 1 base from V and 1 from J, leaving 8 bases between them. The CDR3 protein is CASSYLGQSGNTIYF. The CDR3 DNA follows: TGTGCCAGCAGTTACTTGGGACAATCTGGAAACACCATATATTTT.

This rearrangement joins TRBV25-1 to TRBJ1-3, with D possibly matching TRBD1 (5 bases). Trimming removed 3 bases at V and 2 bases at J, with 11 bases between. Germline CDR1 and CDR2: MGHDK and SYGVNS. This CDR3 spans 15 amino acids. CDR3 amino acids: CASSDWVGAGNTIYF. The CDR3 DNA sequence: TGTGCCAGCAGTGACTGGGTGGGGGCTGGAAACACCATATATTTT.

This chain connects TRBV6-1 to TRBJ1-3; possibly TRBD1 for D (6 bases). The V gene lost 2 bases and the J gene lost 4 bases, with 15 bases spanning the gap. The length of the CDR3 is 16 residues. Germline values: CDR1 MNHNS, CDR2 SASEGT. DNA for the CDR3: TGTGCCAGCAGTGAAACCCCAGGGGCTGGAGGAAACACCATATATTTT. Translated, it gives CASSETPGAGGNTIYF.

CDR3 in DNA: TGTGCCTGGAGTCAGGGGTCTAGCGGGGTACAAGAGACCCAGTACTTC. This encodes CAWSQGSSGVQETQYF. The chain couples TRBV30 to TRBJ2-5; 9 bases fit TRBD2. In germline, CDR1 is GTSNPN, CDR2 SVGIG (reference sequence). V shed 2 bases and J 2 bases; nucleotides not matched to a gene: 9. The CDR3 has 16 residues. Based on the CDR3 plus reference TRBV30 and TRBJ2-5, the full variable domain is SQTIHQWPATLVQPVGSPLSLECTVEGTSNPNLYWYRQAAGRGLQLLFYSVGIGQISSEVPQNLSASRPQDRQFILSSKKLLLSDSGFYLCAWSQGSSGVQETQYFGPGTRLLVL.

This sequence joins TRBV9 and TRBJ1-4; no firm D call. This CDR3 comprises 19 residues. V lost 2 bases and J 1 base, leaving 21 bases between the germline ends. Germline V gene lookup returns CDR1 SGDLS and CDR2 YYNGEE. CDR3 in amino acids: CASSVAPEIREVTNEKLFF. Written as DNA, the CDR3 is TGTGCCAGCAGCGTGGCCCCTGAGATACGGGAAGTAACTAATGAAAAACTGTTTTTT.

CDR3 in DNA: TGTGCCAGCAGCTTATCAGCGGATGTCACAGATACGCAGTATTTT. This codes for CASSLSADVTDTQYF. This chain links TRBV11-3 with TRBJ2-3; the D gene is possibly TRBD2 (5 bases). The CDR3 has 15 residues. Germline V CDR1 and CDR2: SGHNT, YENEEA. Trimming removed 2 bases at V and 2 bases at J, with 11 bases between.

This chain joins TRBV7-3 and TRBJ2-3; D uncertain. The CDR3 contains 14 residues. Germline-derived CDR1 and CDR2 are SGHTA and FQGTGA. V was pared by 5 bases and J by 0 bases, with 9 bases between. The CDR3 region has the DNA TGTGCCAGCAGCCAGGACGCCAGCACAGATACGCAGTATTTT. Its protein product is CASSQDASTDTQYF.